The clone carrying this T cell receptor (beta chain) has just a few counts. What it recognizes is unknown. The study enrolled patients aged 18 to 65 with newly diagnosed hyperthyroidism of under 2 months' duration. Those patients with uncontrolled infection, other autoimmune disease, pregnancy or lactation were excluded. RNA transcripts gave rise to amplified TCR beta CDR3 regions. In the first-round RT-PCR of the TCR CDR3, the HTBI primer set was used. MiXCR was run by TCRdb on the multiplex PCR reads, yielding one entry per CDR3 protein. Here the sample spans approximately 530,000 distinct CDR3 sequences, around 17% being singletons. This entry is derived from a study of T cells in Graves' hyperthyroidism and ophthalmopathy. General study results and limits: Ophthalmopathy was told apart from stable hyperthyroidism by a 13 V-J model.

This CDR3 region has 15 residues. Germline loops: CDR1 KGHSH, CDR2 LQKENI. Trimming removed 3 bases at V and 0 bases at J, with 10 bases between. The origin of this receptor is a woman aged 18 to 35 with Graves' hyperthyroidism. The chain is built from TRBV18 and TRBJ2-3; D remains ambiguous. Sequencing was done on a sample of blood. The CDR3 loop reads CASSPLLSSTDTQYF. The CDR3 nucleotides read TGTGCCAGCTCACCGCTACTCTCCAGCACAGATACGCAGTATTTT.